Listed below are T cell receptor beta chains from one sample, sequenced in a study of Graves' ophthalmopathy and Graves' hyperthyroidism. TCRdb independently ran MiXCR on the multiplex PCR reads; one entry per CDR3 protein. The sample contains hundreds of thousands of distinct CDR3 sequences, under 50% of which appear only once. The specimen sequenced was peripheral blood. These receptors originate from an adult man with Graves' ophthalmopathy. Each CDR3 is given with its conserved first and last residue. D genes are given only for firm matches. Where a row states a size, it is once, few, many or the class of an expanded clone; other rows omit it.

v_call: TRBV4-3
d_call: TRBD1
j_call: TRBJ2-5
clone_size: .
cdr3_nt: TGCGCCAGCAGCCAACCCGGACAGGGATCGGAGACCCAGTACTTC
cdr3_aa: CASSQPGQGSETQYF

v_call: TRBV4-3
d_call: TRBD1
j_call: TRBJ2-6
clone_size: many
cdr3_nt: TGCGCCAGCAGCAACCCGACAGGGACAGGGGCCAACGTCCTGACTTTC
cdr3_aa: CASSNPTGTGANVLTF

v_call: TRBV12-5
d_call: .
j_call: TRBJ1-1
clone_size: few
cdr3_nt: TGTGCTAGTGCCAACCCCACCACTGAAGCTTTCTTT
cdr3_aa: CASANPTTEAFF

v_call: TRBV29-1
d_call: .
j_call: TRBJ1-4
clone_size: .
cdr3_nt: TGCAGCGTTGAGGCGACCGGGGTCGAAAAACTGTTTTTT
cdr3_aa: CSVEATGVEKLFF

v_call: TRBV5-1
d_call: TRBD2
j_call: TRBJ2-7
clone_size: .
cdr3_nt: TGCGCCAGCAGCTTCAGCGGGAGCCGGGGCAATGAGCAGTACTTC
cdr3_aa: CASSFSGSRGNEQYF

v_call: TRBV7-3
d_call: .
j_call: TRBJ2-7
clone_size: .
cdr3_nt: TGTGCCAGCAGCTTACGGCTAGCGAGTAACGAGCAGTACTTC
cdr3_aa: CASSLRLASNEQYF

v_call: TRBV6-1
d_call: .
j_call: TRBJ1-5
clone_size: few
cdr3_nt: TGTGCCAGCACTAGGGGACGGCAAAATAGCAATCAGCCCCAGCATTTT
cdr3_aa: CASTRGRQNSNQPQHF

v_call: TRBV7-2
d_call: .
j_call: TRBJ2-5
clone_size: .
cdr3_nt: TGTGCCAGCAGCTTAATATTAGGGGGACAAGAGACCCAGTACTTC
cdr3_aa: CASSLILGGQETQYF

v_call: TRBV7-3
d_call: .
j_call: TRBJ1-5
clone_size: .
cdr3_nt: TGTGCCAGCAGCGTCATGGGGAGCTATCAGCCCCAGCATTTT
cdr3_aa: CASSVMGSYQPQHF

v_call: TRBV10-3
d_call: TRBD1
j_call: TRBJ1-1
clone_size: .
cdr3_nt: TGTGCCATCAGTGACCCCCCGGGACAGAGAAATACTGAAGCCTTCTTT
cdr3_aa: CAISDPPGQRNTEAFF

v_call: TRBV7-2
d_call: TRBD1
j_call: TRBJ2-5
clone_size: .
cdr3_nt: TGTGCCAGCAGCCCAGGTTGGGACAGGGGATCTCAAGAGACCCAGTACTTC
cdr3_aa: CASSPGWDRGSQETQYF

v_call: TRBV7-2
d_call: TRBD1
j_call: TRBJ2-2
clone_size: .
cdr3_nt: TGTGCCAGCAGCTTACCAAGGGACAGGGGGTATACCGGGGAGCTGTTTTTT
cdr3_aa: CASSLPRDRGYTGELFF

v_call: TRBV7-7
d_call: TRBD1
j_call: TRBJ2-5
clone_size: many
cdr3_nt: TGTGCCAGCAGCTTAGGGACAGGGGCGACGAGGGAGACCCAGTACTTC
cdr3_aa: CASSLGTGATRETQYF

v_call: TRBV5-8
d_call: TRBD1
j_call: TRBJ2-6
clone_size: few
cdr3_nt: TGTGCCAGCAGTCCTGGGACAGTGGGGCCCGGGGCCAACGTCCTGACTTTC
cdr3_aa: CASSPGTVGPGANVLTF

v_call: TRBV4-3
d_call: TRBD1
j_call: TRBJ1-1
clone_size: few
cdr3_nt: TGCGCCAGCAGCCAAGACGAGGGGGCGAACACTGAAGCTTTCTTT
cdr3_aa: CASSQDEGANTEAFF

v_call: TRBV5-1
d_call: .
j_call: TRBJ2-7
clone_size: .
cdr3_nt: TGCGCCAGCAGCGAGGACCAAGAGGGCTACGAGCAGTACTTC
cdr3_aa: CASSEDQEGYEQYF

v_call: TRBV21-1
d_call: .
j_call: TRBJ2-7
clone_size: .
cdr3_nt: TGTGCCAGCAGCATATCGGGACTAGCGGGAGCCGAGCAGTACTTC
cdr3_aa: CASSISGLAGAEQYF

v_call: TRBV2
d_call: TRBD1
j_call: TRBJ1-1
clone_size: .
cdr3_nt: TGTGCCATCAGGACAGGAACTGGGGCTGAAGCTTTCTTT
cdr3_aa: CAIRTGTGAEAFF

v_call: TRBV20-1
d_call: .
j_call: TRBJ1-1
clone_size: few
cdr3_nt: TGCAGTGCTAGAGAACAGAGCAGGGCGCTCGCTGAAGCTTTCTTT
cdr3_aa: CSAREQSRALAEAFF

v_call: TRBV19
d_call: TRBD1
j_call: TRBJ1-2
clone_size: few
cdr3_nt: TGTGCCAGTAGTATGGAGCGGGACAGAGGCCCTAACTATGGCTACACCTTC
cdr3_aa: CASSMERDRGPNYGYTF

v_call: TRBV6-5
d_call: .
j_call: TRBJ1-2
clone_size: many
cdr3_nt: TGTGCCAGCCTCGGCGGTAGTGGCTACACCTTC
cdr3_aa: CASLGGSGYTF

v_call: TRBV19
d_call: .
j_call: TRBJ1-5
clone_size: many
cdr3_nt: TGTGCCAGTAGTATTCGGGCAGACAATCAGCCCCAGCATTTT
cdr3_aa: CASSIRADNQPQHF

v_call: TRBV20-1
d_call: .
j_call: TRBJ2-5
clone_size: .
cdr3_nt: TGCAGTGCCCAGAACCAGGGTTATGAGGAGACCCAGTACTTC
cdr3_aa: CSAQNQGYEETQYF

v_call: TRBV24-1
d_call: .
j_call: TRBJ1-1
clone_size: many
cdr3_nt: TGTGCCACCAGTGCCGTGGGGAACACTGAAGCTTTCTTT
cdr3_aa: CATSAVGNTEAFF

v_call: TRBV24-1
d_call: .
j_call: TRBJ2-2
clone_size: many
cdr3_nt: TGTGCCACCAGTGACCCGGGACTTCACACCGGGGAGCTGTTTTTT
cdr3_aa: CATSDPGLHTGELFF

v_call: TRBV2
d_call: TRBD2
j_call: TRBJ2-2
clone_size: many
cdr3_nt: TGTGCCAGCAGCCAATCGACTAGCGGACGTAACACCGGGGAGCTGTTTTTT
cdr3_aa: CASSQSTSGRNTGELFF

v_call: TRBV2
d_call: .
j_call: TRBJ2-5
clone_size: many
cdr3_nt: TGTGCCAGCTGGGTTGGGGAGACCCAGTACTTC
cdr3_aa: CASWVGETQYF

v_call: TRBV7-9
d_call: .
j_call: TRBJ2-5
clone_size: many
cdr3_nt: TGTGCCAGCAGCCGGAGCGAGACCCAGTACTTC
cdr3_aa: CASSRSETQYF

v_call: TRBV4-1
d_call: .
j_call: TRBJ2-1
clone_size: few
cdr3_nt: TGCGCCAGCAGCCAAGACCCAGGTGGGGATGAGCAGTTCTTC
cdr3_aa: CASSQDPGGDEQFF

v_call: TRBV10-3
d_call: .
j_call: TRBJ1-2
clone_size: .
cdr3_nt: TGTGCCAGGGGACCGGGGGCAGGCTATGGCTACACCTTC
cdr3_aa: CARGPGAGYGYTF

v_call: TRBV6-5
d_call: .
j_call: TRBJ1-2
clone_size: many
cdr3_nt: TGTGCCAGCAGTTACACGCGTGGTGATGGCTACACCTTC
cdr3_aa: CASSYTRGDGYTF

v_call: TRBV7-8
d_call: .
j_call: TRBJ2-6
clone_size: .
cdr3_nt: TGTGCCAGCAGAGACTTATTGTCTGGGGCCAACGTCCTGACTTTC
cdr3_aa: CASRDLLSGANVLTF

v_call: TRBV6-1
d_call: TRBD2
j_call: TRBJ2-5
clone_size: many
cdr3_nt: TGTGCCAGCGGATACTCGGGACTAGCGAGTGAGACCCAGTACTTC
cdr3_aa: CASGYSGLASETQYF

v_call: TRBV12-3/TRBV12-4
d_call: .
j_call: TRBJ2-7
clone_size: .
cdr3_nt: TGTGCCAGCAGCCAAGTATTGGGGGCTAGGACCTACGAGCAGTACTTC
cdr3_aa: CASSQVLGARTYEQYF

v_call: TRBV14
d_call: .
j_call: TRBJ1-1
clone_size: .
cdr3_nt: TGTGCCAGCAGCCAAACCCAGGCGAGGGCAGCTTTCTTT
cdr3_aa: CASSQTQARAAFF

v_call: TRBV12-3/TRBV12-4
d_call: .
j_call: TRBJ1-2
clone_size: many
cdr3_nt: TGTGCCAGCAGTTTACGCCGGGACACCGGAGGCTACACCTTC
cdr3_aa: CASSLRRDTGGYTF